The next 19 T cell receptor beta chains were all read from a single sample in a study of shared clonotypes between healthy human individuals (dated by TCRdb to 2018 to 2020). Library construction relied on the immunoSEQ multiplex PCR assay. This immuneACCESS table, as held by TCRdb, lists in-frame sequences with V and J called but not all clones. Of the missing ones, under half trace to an unresolved V gene in checked studies; the others have no known cause. For this sample there are roughly 2.6 million clones; around 90% appear just once. The ten largest make up 0.13% to 0.15% of the sample. Specimen: naive CD4+ T cells sorted from blood. Read against the paper, the sample's cell subset or site label means: CD45RA+ positively selected. The receptors stem from a man aged 18 to 29 in good health.

CDR3 nucleotides: TGTGCCAGCAGCTTGGAGGTATATAATTCACCCCTCCACTTT. Its translation: CASSLEVYNSPLHF. V usage is TRBV25-1 and J usage is TRBJ1-6; D is undetermined. Germline V gene data show CDR1 as MGHDK and CDR2 as SYGVNS. The length of the CDR3 is 14 residues. Deletions cut 6 bases from V and 4 bases from J, with 10 bases between.

The DNA of the CDR3 is TGTGCCAGCAGTGACAGGCCCGGTTACTATGGCTACACCTTC. Its translation: CASSDRPGYYGYTF. V is TRBV6-5 and J is TRBJ1-2; TRBD1 might be the D (6 bases). The V end was cut by 5 bases, the J end by 3 bases, with 13 bases between. Looked up from germline, CDR1 is MNHEY and CDR2 is SVGAGI. The CDR3 has 14 amino acids.

The genes are TRBV6-1 and TRBJ2-6; D call uncertain. CDR1 is MNHNS and CDR2 is SASEGT in the germline V gene. The CDR3 consists of 13 residues. The ends were cut back, 7 bases at V and 3 bases at J, with 7 bases in the middle. As DNA, the CDR3 is TGTGCCAGCACCTGGGTTGGGGCCAACGTCCTGACTTTC. Protein product: CASTWVGANVLTF.

The chain couples TRBV7-2 to TRBJ2-7; D gene ambiguous. CDR1 is SGHTA, CDR2 FQGNSA, per germline. V lost 5 bases and J lost 3, with 8 bases in between. The CDR3 is 12 amino acids. CDR3 DNA: TGTGCCAGCAGCCGGAGCCTCTACGAGCAGTACTTC. Amino acids: CASSRSLYEQYF.

CDR3 coding DNA: TGTGCCAGCAACCATGAACACCTGAACACTGAAGCTTTCTTT. It yields the protein CASNHEHLNTEAFF. The J gene is TRBJ1-1, the V gene TRBV6-1; D is unresolved. CDR1 and CDR2 from the germline V gene are MNHNS and SASEGT. V was pared by 7 bases and J by 0 bases, with 12 bases between. The CDR3 spans 14 residues.

J is TRBJ2-2 and V is TRBV4-3, with a possible D match to TRBD2 (6 bases). This CDR3 is 13 amino acids long. Germline CDR1 reads LGHNA; CDR2 reads YSLEER. With 6 bases removed from V and 6 bases from J, the gap between germline ends came to 11 bases. In DNA form, the CDR3 reads TGCGCCAGCAGTTTCACGGGGGCCGGGGAGCTGTTTTTT. Residues: CASSFTGAGELFF.

This sequence joins TRBV7-2 and TRBJ2-2; perhaps TRBD2 as D (5 bases). This CDR3 comprises 15 residues. V was shortened by 1 base and J by 6 bases, with 12 bases between the two germline ends. CDR1 and CDR2 (germline): SGHTA, FQGNSA. The CDR3 coding sequence is TGTGCCAGCAGCTTAGTGTGGGCTAGCCCCGGGGAGCTGTTTTTT. It encodes CASSLVWASPGELFF. The complete variable domain, with remaining parts taken from reference TRBV7-2 and TRBJ2-2, reads GAGVSQSPSNKVTEKGKDVELRCDPISGHTALYWYRQSLGQGLEFLIYFQGNSAPDKSGLPSDRFSAERTGGSVSTLTIQRTQQEDSAVYLCASSLVWASPGELFFGEGSRLTVL.

This clone was recorded once. This chain uses TRBV6-5 with TRBJ2-3; 7 bases are shared with TRBD1. The CDR3 has 15 residues. Unmatched junction bases numbered 7, after V lost 6 bases and J lost 1 base. Germline CDR1 reads MNHEY; CDR2 reads SVGAGI. The CDR3 sequence: CASSYDRARTDTQYF. The CDR3 DNA follows: TGTGCCAGCAGCTATGACAGGGCTCGCACAGATACGCAGTATTTT.

The rearrangement uses TRBV7-5 and TRBJ2-3; the table gives TRBD2 as D, unverified against the DNA. TRBV7-5 is an annotated pseudogene. The CDR3 has 16 amino acids. This CDR3 reads CARSLDGSGSGDTQYF. In DNA form, the CDR3 reads TGTGCCAGAAGCTTAGATGGTAGCGGGAGCGGCGATACGCAGTATTTT.

CDR3 in amino acids: CASRGDTEAFF. CDR3 nucleotide sequence: TGCGCCAGCAGAGGGGACACTGAAGCTTTCTTT. J is TRBJ1-1 and V is TRBV4-1; a possible D gene is TRBD1 (5 bases). The V gene's germline CDR1 is MGHRA and CDR2 YSYEKL. This CDR3 is 11 amino acids long. Trimming removed 6 bases at V and 3 bases at J, with 5 bases between.

This clone came up once. Other DNA sequences of this sample code for an identical CDR3. The genes are TRBV5-1 and TRBJ2-5; the match to TRBD2 covers 9 bases. The junction had 0 bases not matched to a gene; V was cut back by 2 bases and J by 1 base. The CDR3 is made up of 14 amino acids. Germline-derived CDR1 and CDR2 are SGHRS and YFSETQ. CDR3 region: CASSFSGGQETQYF. CDR3 DNA sequence: TGCGCCAGCAGCTTTAGCGGGGGCCAAGAGACCCAGTACTTC.

V usage is TRBV7-2 and J usage is TRBJ2-4; 9 bases agree with TRBD1. The CDR3 consists of 16 residues. Germline lookup yields CDR1 SGHTA and CDR2 FQGNSA. The V gene end was trimmed by 5 bases and the J gene end by 7 bases; junction bases not matched to a gene: 12. The CDR3 here is CASSPSGQGTANIQYF. The CDR3 DNA reads as TGTGCCAGCAGCCCCTCAGGACAGGGGACGGCGAACATTCAGTACTTC. The entire variable domain, with the rest obtained from reference TRBV7-2 and TRBJ2-4, is as follows: GAGVSQSPSNKVTEKGKDVELRCDPISGHTALYWYRQSLGQGLEFLIYFQGNSAPDKSGLPSDRFSAERTGGSVSTLTIQRTQQEDSAVYLCASSPSGQGTANIQYFGAGTRLSVL.

The chain couples TRBV7-8 to TRBJ1-5, with 12 bases fitting TRBD1. This CDR3 has 15 residues. Germline V lookup: CDR1 SGHVS, CDR2 FQNEAQ. V trimming: 5 bases; J trimming: 6 bases; junction bases outside the gene matches: 5. This CDR3 is CASSPGQGAVQPQHF. As DNA, the CDR3 is TGTGCCAGCAGCCCGGGACAGGGGGCTGTTCAGCCCCAGCATTTT.

The chain recombines TRBV7-8 with TRBJ2-7; D remains ambiguous. The CDR3 has 15 amino acids. Germline CDR1 reads SGHVS; CDR2 reads FQNEAQ. The V and J ends lost 2 bases and 7 bases respectively, with 18 bases between them. CDR3 sequence reads: CASSLLQGGLGEQYF. CDR3 nucleotides: TGTGCCAGCAGCTTACTCCAAGGTGGTTTGGGTGAGCAGTACTTC.

This clone was counted once. The CDR3: CASRGGAIYGYTF. The CDR3 nucleotides are TGTGCCAGCAGGGGAGGGGCAATCTATGGCTACACCTTC. J is TRBJ1-2 and V is TRBV6-5, with a tentative D call TRBD1 (5 bases). Between the trimmed V and J ends, which lost 6 bases and 4 bases, there was a span of 12 bases. This CDR3 has 13 amino acids. CDR1 is MNHEY and CDR2 is SVGAGI in the germline V gene.

This chain joins TRBV4-1 and TRBJ2-7; D is uncertain. Deletions cut 0 bases from V and 3 bases from J, with 6 bases between. This CDR3 region has 13 residues. Per germline, CDR1 MGHRA and CDR2 YSYEKL. The CDR3 spells CASSQETGYEQYF. The CDR3 DNA reads as TGCGCCAGCAGCCAAGAAACCGGCTACGAGCAGTACTTC.

This clone was recorded only once. The rearrangement uses TRBV9 and TRBJ2-5; perhaps TRBD1 as D (5 bases). Trimming shortened V by 3 bases and J by 1 base, and 7 bases separated the two germline ends. This CDR3 is 13 amino acids long. Germline V gives CDR1 SGDLS, CDR2 YYNGEE. The CDR3 DNA sequence: TGTGCCAGCAGCGCGACAGCCCAAGAGACCCAGTACTTC. As protein: CASSATAQETQYF.

The chain combines TRBV18 with TRBJ1-2, with a possible D match to TRBD1 (6 bases). V was clipped by 2 bases and J by 4 bases, with 17 bases between them. CDR1 is KGHSH and CDR2 is LQKENI in the germline V gene. The CDR3 covers 16 residues. Here the CDR3 reads CASSPGQGQNIYGYTF. The CDR3 coding sequence is TGTGCCAGCTCACCAGGTCAAGGACAGAACATCTATGGCTACACCTTC.

The chain has TRBV7-2 and TRBJ1-5; D not resolved. Germline assignment: CDR1 SGHTA and CDR2 FQGNSA. The CDR3 is 14 amino acids. The V and J ends lost 2 bases and 7 bases respectively, with 12 bases between them. The CDR3 region is CASSLSTPSQPQHF. The CDR3 nucleotides read TGTGCCAGCAGCTTAAGCACACCTAGCCAGCCCCAGCATTTT.